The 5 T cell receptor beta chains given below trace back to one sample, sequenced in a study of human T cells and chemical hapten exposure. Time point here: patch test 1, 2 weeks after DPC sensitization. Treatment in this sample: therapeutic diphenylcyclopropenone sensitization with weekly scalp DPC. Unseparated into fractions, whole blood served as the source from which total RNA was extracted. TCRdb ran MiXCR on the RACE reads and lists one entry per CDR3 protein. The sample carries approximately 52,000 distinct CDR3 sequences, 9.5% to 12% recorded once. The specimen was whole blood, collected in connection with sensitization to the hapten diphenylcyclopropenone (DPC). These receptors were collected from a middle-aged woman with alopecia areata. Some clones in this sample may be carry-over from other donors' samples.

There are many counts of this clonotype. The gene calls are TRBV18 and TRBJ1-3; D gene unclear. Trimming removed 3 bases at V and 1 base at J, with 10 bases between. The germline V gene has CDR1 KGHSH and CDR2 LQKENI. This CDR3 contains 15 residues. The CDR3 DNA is TGTGCCAGCTCACCCATTATGGAGTCTGGAAACACCATATATTTT. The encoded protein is CASSPIMESGNTIYF. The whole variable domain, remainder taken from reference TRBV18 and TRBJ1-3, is NAGVMQNPRHLVRRRGQEARLRCSPMKGHSHVYWYRQLPEEGLKFMVYLQKENIIDESGMPKERFSAEFPKEGPSILRIQQVVRGDSAAYFCASSPIMESGNTIYFGEGSWLTVV.

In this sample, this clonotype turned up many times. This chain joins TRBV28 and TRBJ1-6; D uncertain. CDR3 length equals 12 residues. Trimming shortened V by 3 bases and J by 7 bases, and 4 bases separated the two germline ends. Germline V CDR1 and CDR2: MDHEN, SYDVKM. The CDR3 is CASSFANSPLHF. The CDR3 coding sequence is TGTGCCAGCAGTTTTGCGAATTCACCCCTCCACTTT.

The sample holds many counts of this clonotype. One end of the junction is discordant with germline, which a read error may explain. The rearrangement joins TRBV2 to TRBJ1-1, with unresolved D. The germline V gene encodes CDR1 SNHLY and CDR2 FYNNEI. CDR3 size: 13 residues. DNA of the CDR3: TGTGCCAGCAGTCAAGCTCCGAACACTGAAGCTTTCTTT. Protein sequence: CASSQAPNTEAFF.

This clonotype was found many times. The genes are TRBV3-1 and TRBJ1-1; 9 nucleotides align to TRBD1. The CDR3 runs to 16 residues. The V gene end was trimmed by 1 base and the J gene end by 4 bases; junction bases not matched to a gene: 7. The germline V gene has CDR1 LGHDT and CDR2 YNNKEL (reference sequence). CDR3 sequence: CASSQVGQGPSTEAFF. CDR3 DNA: TGTGCCAGCAGCCAAGTGGGACAGGGTCCCAGCACTGAAGCTTTCTTT. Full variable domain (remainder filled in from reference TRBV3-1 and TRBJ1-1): DTAVSQTPKYLVTQMGNDKSIKCEQNLGHDTMYWYKQDSKKFLKIMFSYNNKELIINETVPNRFSPKSPDKAHLNLHINSLELGDSAVYFCASSQVGQGPSTEAFFGQGTRLTVV.

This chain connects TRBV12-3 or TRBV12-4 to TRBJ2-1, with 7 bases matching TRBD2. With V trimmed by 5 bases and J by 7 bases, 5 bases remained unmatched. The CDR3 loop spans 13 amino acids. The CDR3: CASSQPAGNEQFF. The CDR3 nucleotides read TGTGCCAGCAGTCAGCCAGCGGGAAATGAGCAGTTCTTC.